The clone carrying this T cell receptor beta chain came up once. Some clones are missing from TCRdb's copy, which holds only in-frame ones; the method was immunoSEQ multiplex PCR. The repertoire holds approximately 69,000 clones, with over 70% as singletons. This sample is drawn from a study of technical replicates of blood from a few donors. The CDR3 loop spans 16 amino acids. Germline-derived CDR1 and CDR2 are MRHNA and SNTAGT. Trimming took 2 bases from V and 7 from J; bases not matched to a gene: 7. The specimen sequenced was PBMCs. The chain is built from TRBV6-4 and TRBJ2-1; 11 bases map to TRBD2. The TCR comes from a human donor in good health. Some clones in this sample may be carry-over from other donors' samples. This CDR3 reads CASSDKLAGARNEQFF. DNA for the CDR3: TGTGCCAGCAGTGACAAACTAGCGGGAGCGAGGAATGAGCAGTTCTTC.